This T cell receptor (beta chain) appears in the sequencing data of a study of control samples from healthy donors and cancer patients. Clones were read by immunoSEQ multiplex PCR, and TCRdb kept only the in-frame ones, dropping some. The data contain 65,000 to 95,000 clones, 89% of them singletons. The sample taken for sequencing was blood. The TCR originated in a man in his fifties or sixties in good health.

The CDR3 sequence: CASTPSRRGGSTDTQYF. The CDR3 region has the DNA TGTGCCAGCACCCCTTCCCGCCGGGGGGGCAGCACAGATACGCAGTATTTT. The chain uses TRBV7-2 and TRBJ2-3, with 8 bases identical to TRBD2. V shed 7 bases and J 0 bases; nucleotides not matched to a gene: 12. The V gene's germline CDR1 is SGHTA and CDR2 FQGNSA. The CDR3 has 17 residues. Based on the CDR3 plus reference TRBV7-2 and TRBJ2-3, the full variable domain is GAGVSQSPSNKVTEKGKDVELRCDPISGHTALYWYRQSLGQGLEFLIYFQGNSAPDKSGLPSDRFSAERTGGSVSTLTIQRTQQEDSAVYLCASTPSRRGGSTDTQYFGPGTRLTVL.